One TCR beta chain is described in this entry. What it binds is unknown. This sample was taken from a study of OX40 agonist ivuxolimab in advanced cancers. Study-level information: The study gave patients intravenous ivuxolimab at 0.01 to 10 mg/kg every 2 weeks. Study outcomes and limitations: At 0.1 to 3.0 mg/kg and by week 6, CD4+ and CD8+ T cells in the blood had expanded clonally. Not determined was the antigen specificity of the expanded peripheral T cells. Partly responding patients at 0.1-3.0 mg/kg showed some of the smallest clonal expansion.

The CDR3 has 14 residues. CDR1 MGHRA and CDR2 YSYEKL come from the germline V gene. Trimming removed 1 base from V and 6 bases from J, with 9 bases in between. The method was immunoSEQ multiplex PCR; TCRdb's version includes in-frame clones alone and lacks a portion of them. The sample carries over 55,000 clones, nearly 90% recorded once. This TCR derives from an adult with an advanced solid tumor such as melanoma, head and neck, liver or kidney cancer. This sequence joins TRBV4-1 and TRBJ2-2; the D gene is possibly TRBD1 (5 bases). Material: CD4+ or CD8+ T cells sorted from blood, obtained in a trial of the OX40 agonist ivuxolimab. The DNA for the CDR3 is TGCGCCAGCAGCCAAGTGTCAGGGCCCGGGGAGCTGTTTTTT. It specifies CASSQVSGPGELFF.